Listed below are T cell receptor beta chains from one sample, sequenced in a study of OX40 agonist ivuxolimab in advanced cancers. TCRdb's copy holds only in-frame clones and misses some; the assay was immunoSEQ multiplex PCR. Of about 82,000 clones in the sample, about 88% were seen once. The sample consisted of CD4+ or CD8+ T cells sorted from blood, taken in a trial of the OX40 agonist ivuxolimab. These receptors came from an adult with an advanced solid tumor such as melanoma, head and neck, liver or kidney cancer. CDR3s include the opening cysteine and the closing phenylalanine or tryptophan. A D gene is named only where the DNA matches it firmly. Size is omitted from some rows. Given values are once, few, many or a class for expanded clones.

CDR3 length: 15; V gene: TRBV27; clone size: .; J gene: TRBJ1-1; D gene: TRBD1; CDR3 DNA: TGTGCCAGCAGTTGGGACAGGGTCATGAACACTGAAGCTTTCTTT; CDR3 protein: CASSWDRVMNTEAFF
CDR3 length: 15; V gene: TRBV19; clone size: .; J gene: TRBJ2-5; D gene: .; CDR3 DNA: TGTGCCAGTAGTATATGGCCACCCACCCCAGAGACCCAGTACTTC; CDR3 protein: CASSIWPPTPETQYF
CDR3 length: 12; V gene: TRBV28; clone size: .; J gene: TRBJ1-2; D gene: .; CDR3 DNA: TGTGCCAGCAGTTTATTGACCGATGGCTACACCTTC; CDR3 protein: CASSLLTDGYTF
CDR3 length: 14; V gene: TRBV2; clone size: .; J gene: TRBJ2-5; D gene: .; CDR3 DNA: TGTGCCAGCAGTCCCCAGGGGTGGGAAGAGACCCAGTACTTC; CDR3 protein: CASSPQGWEETQYF
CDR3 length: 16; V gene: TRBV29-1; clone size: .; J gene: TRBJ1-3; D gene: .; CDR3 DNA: TGCAGCGTTGAAGATCTCAGGGGCAGCTCTGGAAACACCATATATTTT; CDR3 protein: CSVEDLRGSSGNTIYF
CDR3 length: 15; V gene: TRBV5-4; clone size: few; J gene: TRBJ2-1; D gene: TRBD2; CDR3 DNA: TGTGCCAGCAGCTTGGTAGGTTCTAGCGGCAATGAGCAGTTCTTC; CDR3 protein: CASSLVGSSGNEQFF
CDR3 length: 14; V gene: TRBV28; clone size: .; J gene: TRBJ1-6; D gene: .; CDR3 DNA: TGTGCCAGCAGTTTAGGTGGGGGGAGTCCGTTCCTCCACTTT; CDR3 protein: CASSLGGGSPFLHF
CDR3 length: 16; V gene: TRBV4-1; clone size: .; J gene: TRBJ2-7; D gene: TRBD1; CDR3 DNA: TGCGCCAGCAGCCAAGGGGGACAGGGGGTATCCTACGAGCAGTACTTC; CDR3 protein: CASSQGGQGVSYEQYF
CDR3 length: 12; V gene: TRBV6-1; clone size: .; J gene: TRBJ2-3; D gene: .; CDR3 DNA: TGTGCCAGCAGTGAAGTCGGCAATACGCAGTATTTT; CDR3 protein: CASSEVGNTQYF
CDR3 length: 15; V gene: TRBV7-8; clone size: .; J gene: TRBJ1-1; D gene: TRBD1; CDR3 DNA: TGTGCCAGCAGCCAAACAGGGGGGAGGAACACTGAAGCTTTCTTT; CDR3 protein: CASSQTGGRNTEAFF
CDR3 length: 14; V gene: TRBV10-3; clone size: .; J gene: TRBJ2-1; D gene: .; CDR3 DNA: TGTGCCATCAGTGAAGGGGAGACCTACAATGAGCAGTTCTTC; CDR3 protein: CAISEGETYNEQFF
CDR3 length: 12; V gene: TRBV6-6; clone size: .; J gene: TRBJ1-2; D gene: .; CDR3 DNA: TGTGCCAGCCGCAGGGAAGGCTATGGCTACACCTTC; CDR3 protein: CASRREGYGYTF
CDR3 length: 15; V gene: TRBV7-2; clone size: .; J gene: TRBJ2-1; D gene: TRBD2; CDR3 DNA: TGTGCCAGCAGCTTAGCTGGACTAGCGGGAGACGAGCAGTTCTTC; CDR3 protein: CASSLAGLAGDEQFF
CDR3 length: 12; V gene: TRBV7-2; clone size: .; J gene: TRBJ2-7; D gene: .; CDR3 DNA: TGTGCCAGCAGCTCCCTTACCTACGAGCAGTACTTC; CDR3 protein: CASSSLTYEQYF
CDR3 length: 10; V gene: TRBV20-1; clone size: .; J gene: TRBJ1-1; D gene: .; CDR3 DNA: TGCAGTGCCGGGGGGGGTGAAGCTTTCTTT; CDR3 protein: CSAGGGEAFF
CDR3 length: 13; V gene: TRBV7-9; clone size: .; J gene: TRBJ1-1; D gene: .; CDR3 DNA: TGTGCCAGCAGCTTTGGGCAGAGCACTGAAGCTTTCTTT; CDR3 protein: CASSFGQSTEAFF
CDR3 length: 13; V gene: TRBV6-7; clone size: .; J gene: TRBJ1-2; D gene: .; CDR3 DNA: TGTGCCAGCAGCCTGACCTCCGAATATGGCTACACCTTC; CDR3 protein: CASSLTSEYGYTF
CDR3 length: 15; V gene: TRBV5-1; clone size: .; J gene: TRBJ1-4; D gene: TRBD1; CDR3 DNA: TGCGCCAGCAGCTTGGTGGGGACAGGGGATGAAAAACTGTTTTTT; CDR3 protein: CASSLVGTGDEKLFF
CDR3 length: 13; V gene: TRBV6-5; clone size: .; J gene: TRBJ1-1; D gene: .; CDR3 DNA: TGTGCCAGCAGTGGGGGAGGAGAAACTGAAGCTTTCTTT; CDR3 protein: CASSGGGETEAFF
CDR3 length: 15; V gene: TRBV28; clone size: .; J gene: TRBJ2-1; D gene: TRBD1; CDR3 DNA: TGTGCCAGCAGTAGACAGGGGGCGAGTAGCGATGAGCAGTTCTTC; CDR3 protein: CASSRQGASSDEQFF
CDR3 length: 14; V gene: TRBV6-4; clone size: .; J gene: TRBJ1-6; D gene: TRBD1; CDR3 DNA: TGTGCCAGCAGCTGGGACAGGGTGGGCTCACCCCTCCACTTT; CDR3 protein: CASSWDRVGSPLHF
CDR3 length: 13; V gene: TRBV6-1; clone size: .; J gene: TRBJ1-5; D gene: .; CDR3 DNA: TGTGCCAGCAGGGCGACAAGCTATCAGCCCCAGCATTTT; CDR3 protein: CASRATSYQPQHF
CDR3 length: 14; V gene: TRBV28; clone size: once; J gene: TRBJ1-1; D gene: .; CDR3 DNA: TGTGCCAGCAGTTTAAGCCAGGGGATCACTGAAGCTTTCTTT; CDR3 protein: CASSLSQGITEAFF
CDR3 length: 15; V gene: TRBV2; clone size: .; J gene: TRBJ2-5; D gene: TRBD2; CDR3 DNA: TGTGCCAGCAGTGGGTCTAGCGGGGGGTTAGAGACCCAGTACTTC; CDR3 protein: CASSGSSGGLETQYF
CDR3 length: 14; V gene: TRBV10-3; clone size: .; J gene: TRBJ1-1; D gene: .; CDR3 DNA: TGTGCCATCAGGCAGGGACCCCCTCCCGCTGAAGCTTTCTTT; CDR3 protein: CAIRQGPPPAEAFF
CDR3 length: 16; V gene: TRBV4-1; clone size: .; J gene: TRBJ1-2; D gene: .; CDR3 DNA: TGCGCCAGCAGCCAAGAGAGTGTCAACACTAACTATGGCTACACCTTC; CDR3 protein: CASSQESVNTNYGYTF
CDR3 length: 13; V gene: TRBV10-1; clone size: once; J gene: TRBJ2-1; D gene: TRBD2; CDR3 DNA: TGCGCCAGCAGGGGAGCGGGGACTAATGAGCAGTTCTTC; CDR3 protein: CASRGAGTNEQFF
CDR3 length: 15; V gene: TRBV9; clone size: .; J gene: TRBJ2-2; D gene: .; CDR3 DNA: TGTGCCAGCAGCCCACAGTCCACTAGCTTCGGGGAGCTGTTTTTT; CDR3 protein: CASSPQSTSFGELFF
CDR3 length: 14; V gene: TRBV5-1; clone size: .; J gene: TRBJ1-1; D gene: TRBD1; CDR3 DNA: TGCGCCAGCGGTACAGGGGGGGCCGACACTGAAGCTTTCTTT; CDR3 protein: CASGTGGADTEAFF
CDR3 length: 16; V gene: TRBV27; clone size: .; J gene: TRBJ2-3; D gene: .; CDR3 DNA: TGTGCCAGCAGTTCCCTTTTGGGGACTAGCACAGATACGCAGTATTTT; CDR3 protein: CASSSLLGTSTDTQYF
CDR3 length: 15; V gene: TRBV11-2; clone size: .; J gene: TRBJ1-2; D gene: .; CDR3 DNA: TGTGTCAGCAGCTTAGCTTGGGGTTCTAACTATGGCTACACCTTC; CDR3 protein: CVSSLAWGSNYGYTF
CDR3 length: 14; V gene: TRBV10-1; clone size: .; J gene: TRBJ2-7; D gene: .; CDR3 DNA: TGCGCCAGCAGTGAGTCTCCCCGATCCTACGAGCAGTACTTC; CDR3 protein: CASSESPRSYEQYF
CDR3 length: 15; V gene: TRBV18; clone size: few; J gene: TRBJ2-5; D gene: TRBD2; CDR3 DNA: TGTGCCAGCTCACTTAGACTAGCGGGGCAAGAGACCCAGTACTTC; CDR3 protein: CASSLRLAGQETQYF
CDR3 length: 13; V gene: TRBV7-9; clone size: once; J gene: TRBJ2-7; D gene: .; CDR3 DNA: TGTGCCAGCAGCTTAGGAGACAGCTACGAGCAGTACTTC; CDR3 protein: CASSLGDSYEQYF
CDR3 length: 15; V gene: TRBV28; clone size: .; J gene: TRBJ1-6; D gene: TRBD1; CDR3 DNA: TGTGCCAGCCGACAGGGGAGATCCTATAATTCACCCCTCCACTTT; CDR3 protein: CASRQGRSYNSPLHF
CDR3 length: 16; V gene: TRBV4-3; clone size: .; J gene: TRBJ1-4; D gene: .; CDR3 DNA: TGCGCCAGCAGCCAAGTGGGACAAACAACTAATGAAAAACTGTTTTTT; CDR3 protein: CASSQVGQTTNEKLFF
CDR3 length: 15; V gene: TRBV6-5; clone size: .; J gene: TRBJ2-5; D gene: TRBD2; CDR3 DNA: TGTGCCAGCAGTCCCGGGACTAGCGGGGGAGAGACCCAGTACTTC; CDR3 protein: CASSPGTSGGETQYF
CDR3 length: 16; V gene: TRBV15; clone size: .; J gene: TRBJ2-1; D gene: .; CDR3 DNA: TGTGCCACCAGCCAGAAATTGACGGCGGGATACAATGAGCAGTTCTTC; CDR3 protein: CATSQKLTAGYNEQFF
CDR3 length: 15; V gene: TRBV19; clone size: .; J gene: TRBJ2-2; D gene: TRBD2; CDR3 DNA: TGTGCCAGTAGTACCGAGCGGGACTACACCGGGGAGCTGTTTTTT; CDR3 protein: CASSTERDYTGELFF
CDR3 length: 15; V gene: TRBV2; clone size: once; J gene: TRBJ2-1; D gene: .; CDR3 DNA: TGTGCCAGCAGTGATGGGGCCGCTGGGGGGAATGAGCAGTTCTTC; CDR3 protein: CASSDGAAGGNEQFF
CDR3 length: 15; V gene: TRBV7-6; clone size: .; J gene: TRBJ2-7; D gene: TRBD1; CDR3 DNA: TGTGCCAGCAGCAAGGGACAGGGGGGGGTTGGCGAGCAGTACTTC; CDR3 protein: CASSKGQGGVGEQYF
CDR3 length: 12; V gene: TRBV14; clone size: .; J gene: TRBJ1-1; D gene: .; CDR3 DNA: TGTGCCAGCAGCCCCCTTGGCACTGAAGCTTTCTTT; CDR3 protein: CASSPLGTEAFF
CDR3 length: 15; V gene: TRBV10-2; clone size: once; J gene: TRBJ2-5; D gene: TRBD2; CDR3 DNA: TGCGCCAGCAGTGATATTAGCGGGGCACAAGAGACCCAGTACTTC; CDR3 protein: CASSDISGAQETQYF
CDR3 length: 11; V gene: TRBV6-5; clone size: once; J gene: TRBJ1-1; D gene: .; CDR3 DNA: TGTGCCAGCAGTCCAGGCCACGGAGCTTTCTTT; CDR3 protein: CASSPGHGAFF
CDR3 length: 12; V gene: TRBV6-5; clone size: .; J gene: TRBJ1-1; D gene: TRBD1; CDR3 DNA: TGTGCCAGCAGTACCGGACAGGCCCAAGCTTTCTTT; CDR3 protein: CASSTGQAQAFF
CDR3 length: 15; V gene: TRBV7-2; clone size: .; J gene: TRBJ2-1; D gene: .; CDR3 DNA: TGTGCCAGCAGCTTGAAATTCGGGGGCTACAATGAGCAGTTCTTC; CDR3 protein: CASSLKFGGYNEQFF
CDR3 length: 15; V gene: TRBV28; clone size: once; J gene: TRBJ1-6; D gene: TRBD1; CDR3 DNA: TGTGCCAGCAGTTCCGGGACAGGGCACGTTTCACCCCTCCACTTT; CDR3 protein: CASSSGTGHVSPLHF
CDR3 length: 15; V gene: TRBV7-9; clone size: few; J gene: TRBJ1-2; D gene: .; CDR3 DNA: TGTGCCAGCAGCTTAGATGGAGGAGGGGGAGATGGCTACACCTTC; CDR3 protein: CASSLDGGGGDGYTF
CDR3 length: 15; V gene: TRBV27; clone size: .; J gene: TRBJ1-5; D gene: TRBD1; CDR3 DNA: TGTGCCAGCAGTTCCTCGACAGGGGGCAGTCAGCCCCAGCATTTT; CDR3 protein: CASSSSTGGSQPQHF
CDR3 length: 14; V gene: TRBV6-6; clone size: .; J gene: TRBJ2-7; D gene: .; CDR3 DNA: TGTGCCAGCAGTTACTCAGGGGGTAGTTACGAGCAGTACTTC; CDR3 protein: CASSYSGGSYEQYF
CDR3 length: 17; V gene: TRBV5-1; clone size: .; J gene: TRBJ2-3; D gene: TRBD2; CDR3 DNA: TGCGCCAGCAGCCCCGGGACTAGCGGGGGGGCCACAGATACGCAGTATTTT; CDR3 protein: CASSPGTSGGATDTQYF